These 26 T cell receptor beta chains were sequenced from one sample in a study of blood T cell repertoires in COVID-19. Here immunoSEQ multiplex PCR was the method, and the copy in TCRdb shows in-frame clones only, minus some. The sample holds approximately 500,000 clones, roughly 89% seen once. What was sequenced was peripheral blood. The receptors originated from a woman in her forties or fifties with COVID-19, enrolled during active disease.

The chain couples TRBV15 to TRBJ2-3; tentatively, D is TRBD1 (6 bases). Germline V CDR1 and CDR2: LNHNV, YYDKDF (reference sequence). Trimming pared 0 bases from V and 4 bases from J, leaving 8 bases between. The CDR3 totals 14 residues. The CDR3 DNA follows: TGTGCCACCAGCAGAGAAGAGGGGGCAGATACGCAGTATTTT. It is translated as CATSREEGADTQYF.

V and J are TRBV18 and TRBJ2-2, with D hard to call. CDR3 length: 15 residues. Trimming took 2 bases from V and 4 from J, leaving 11 bases between them. The V gene's germline CDR1 is KGHSH and CDR2 LQKENI. The chain's CDR3 is CASSPMSDRTGELFF. Written as DNA, the CDR3 is TGTGCCAGCTCACCAATGAGCGACCGCACCGGGGAGCTGTTTTTT.

The rearrangement links TRBV5-1 to TRBJ2-3; D not resolved. Per germline, CDR1 SGHRS and CDR2 YFSETQ. Trimming took 2 bases from V and 2 from J, leaving 6 bases between them. CDR3 size: 13 residues. CDR3 sequence: CASSLIDTDTQYF. The CDR3 DNA is TGCGCCAGCAGCTTAATAGACACAGATACGCAGTATTTT.

V usage is TRBV5-1 and J usage is TRBJ2-1, with D unclear. The CDR3 spans 13 residues. Germline CDR1 is SGHRS and CDR2 is YFSETQ. The ends were cut back, 0 bases at V and 7 bases at J, with 8 bases in the middle. The CDR3 region has the DNA TGCGCCAGCAGCTTGGTTTCACTTAATGAGCAGTTCTTC. This encodes CASSLVSLNEQFF.

This clone has only a few counts. This rearrangement joins TRBV28 to TRBJ1-6; maybe TRBD1 (6 bases). V was shortened by 3 bases and J by 7 bases, with 10 bases between the two germline ends. The CDR3 runs to 14 residues. Germline V CDR1 and CDR2: MDHEN, SYDVKM. The CDR3 region has the DNA TGTGCCAGCAGTTTCCCAGGGGTGAATTCACCCCTCCACTTT. Protein product: CASSFPGVNSPLHF.

The rearrangement links TRBV6-1 to TRBJ2-7; TRBD2 might be the D (7 bases). Germline CDR1 reads MNHNS; CDR2 reads SASEGT. V lost 2 bases and J lost 1, with 12 bases in between. The CDR3 is 15 residues long. The CDR3, as DNA: TGTGCCAGCAGTGAACAGGGGACTATTTCCTACGAGCAGTACTTC. It yields the protein CASSEQGTISYEQYF.

V gene TRBV19 combines with J gene TRBJ1-6; D gene uncertain. V was cut by 1 base and J by 0 bases, with 7 bases left in between. Germline V gene data show CDR1 as LNHDA and CDR2 as SQIVND (reference sequence). The CDR3 is 16 amino acids. Here the CDR3 reads CASSIARGSYNSPLHF. DNA of the CDR3: TGTGCCAGTAGTATAGCCCGGGGCTCCTATAATTCACCCCTCCACTTT.

This clone was counted only a few times. The chain has TRBV7-2 and TRBJ2-3; D call uncertain. CDR1 is SGHTA, CDR2 FQGNSA, per germline. V lost 4 bases and J lost 6, with 11 bases in between. The CDR3 is 13 residues long. CDR3 sequence reads: CASSSPWSDTQYF. For the CDR3, the DNA is TGTGCCAGCAGCTCCCCCTGGAGCGATACGCAGTATTTT.

The V call is TRBV11-1, the J call TRBJ1-2; 10 nucleotides line up with TRBD1. The CDR3 has 15 amino acids. Per the germline V gene, CDR1 is SGHAT and CDR2 is FQDESV (reference sequence). Trimming cost V 4 bases and J 2 bases; bases outside gene matches: 4. The CDR3 loop is CASSSPDRGNYGYTF. Here the CDR3 DNA reads TGTGCCAGCAGCTCCCCGGACAGGGGGAACTATGGCTACACCTTC.

This clone was picked up a small number of times. The genes are TRBV3-1 (or the pseudogene TRBV3-2) and TRBJ2-1, with 10 bases fitting TRBD1. V was pared by 1 base and J by 5 bases, with 5 bases of the junction left unmatched. The CDR3 extends over 16 amino acids. Per germline, CDR1 LGHDT and CDR2 YNNKEL (reference sequence). CDR3 sequence (DNA): TGTGCCAGCAGCCAAGTAGGGACAGGGGCCAACAATGAGCAGTTCTTC. Protein: CASSQVGTGANNEQFF.

J is TRBJ1-5 and V is TRBV5-6; D not resolved. V was shortened by 1 base and J by 7 bases, with 12 bases between the two germline ends. The CDR3 has 14 amino acids. Germline-derived CDR1 and CDR2 are SGHDT and YYEEEE. The CDR3 sequence: CASSLREASQPQHF. CDR3 sequence (DNA): TGTGCCAGCAGCTTGAGGGAGGCATCCCAGCCCCAGCATTTT.

A few counts support this clone. This sequence joins TRBV5-4 and TRBJ1-6; the D gene is possibly TRBD1 (5 bases). The CDR3 has 15 residues. Trimming removed 2 bases from V and 0 bases from J, with 6 bases in between. The germline CDR1 and CDR2 sequences are SGHNT and YYREEE (reference sequence). DNA for the CDR3: TGTGCCAGCAGCTTCGGGGGCTCCTATAATTCACCCCTCCACTTT. It codes for CASSFGGSYNSPLHF.

V is TRBV2 and J is TRBJ2-7; tentative D call: TRBD2 (5 bases). CDR1 is SNHLY, CDR2 FYNNEI, per germline. V lost 6 bases to trimming and J lost 4 bases, with 22 bases between them. The CDR3 totals 16 residues. The CDR3 protein is CASSGGRGVTSYEQYF. The CDR3 nucleotides are TGTGCCAGCAGCGGAGGACGCGGCGTAACCTCGTACGAGCAGTACTTC.

The V gene is TRBV6-5, the J gene TRBJ1-6; 9 positions match TRBD1. The CDR3 runs to 14 residues. V shed 5 bases, J shed 9 bases, and the junction held 5 bases outside the gene matches. Germline CDR1 reads MNHEY; CDR2 reads SVGAGI. CDR3 in DNA: TGTGCCAGCAGTCTCGGGACAGGGCTTTCACCCCTCCACTTT. Protein product: CASSLGTGLSPLHF.

Only a few counts were recorded for this clone. This rearrangement joins TRBV27 to TRBJ2-7; D remains ambiguous. This CDR3 region has 13 residues. V was trimmed by 6 bases and J by 3 bases, leaving 12 bases between them. The germline V gene has CDR1 MNHEY and CDR2 SMNVEV (reference sequence). CDR3 loop: CASSPFNVYEQYF. CDR3 in DNA: TGTGCCAGCAGCCCTTTTAATGTCTACGAGCAGTACTTC.

The chain carries TRBV7-9 and TRBJ2-6, with D maybe TRBD1 (6 bases). V was trimmed by 5 bases and J by 1 base, leaving 12 bases between them. Germline CDR1 and CDR2: SEHNR and FQNEAQ (reference sequence). The CDR3 runs 16 residues. This CDR3 reads CASSAIRGSGANVLTF. The CDR3 region has the DNA TGTGCCAGCAGCGCGATCAGGGGTTCTGGGGCCAACGTCCTGACTTTC.

The V gene is TRBV7-3, the J gene TRBJ1-2, with 9 nucleotides matching TRBD1. V was clipped by 4 bases and J by 1 base; unmatched bases: 10. Germline CDR1 and CDR2: SGHTA and FQGTGA. The CDR3 consists of 17 residues. CDR3 nucleotides: TGTGCCAGCAGCTCCTTGGGACAGGGACGGTTTAACTATGGCTACACCTTC. This encodes CASSSLGQGRFNYGYTF.

The chain couples TRBV5-1 to TRBJ2-3; TRBD2 is a possible D gene (5 bases). CDR3 length: 14 amino acids. The V end lost 7 bases, the J end lost 4 bases, and 16 bases lay between the germline ends. Per germline, CDR1 SGHRS and CDR2 YFSETQ. In DNA form, the CDR3 reads TGCGCCAGCTCTTTAGGTATCGGGGCAGATACGCAGTATTTT. Its translation is CASSLGIGADTQYF.

The rearrangement links TRBV24-1 to TRBJ1-2, with D hard to call. Germline CDR1 is KGHDR and CDR2 is SFDVKD. The germline V and J ends were trimmed by 0 bases and 3 bases, with 4 bases remaining between them. This CDR3 has 13 amino acids. The CDR3 loop is CATSDLEDYGYTF. The CDR3, as DNA: TGTGCCACCAGTGATTTGGAGGACTATGGCTACACCTTC.

The rearrangement links TRBV9 to TRBJ1-4; no firm D call. The germline V gene encodes CDR1 SGDLS and CDR2 YYNGEE. Trimming removed 4 bases at V and 5 bases at J, with 15 bases between. The CDR3 has 15 amino acids. The CDR3 DNA follows: TGTGCCAGCAGCTTCGGTCCTCACTCGAATGAAAAACTGTTTTTT. It is translated as CASSFGPHSNEKLFF.

This chain joins TRBV5-1 and TRBJ2-2; perhaps TRBD1 as D (6 bases). V lost 4 bases, J lost 9 bases, and 16 bases lay in between. Germline CDR1 reads SGHRS; CDR2 reads YFSETQ. The CDR3 is 14 residues long. The DNA of the CDR3 is TGCGCCAGCAGCCGGACAGAGATTCGTCGGGAGCTGTTTTTT. Amino acid sequence: CASSRTEIRRELFF.

The gene calls are TRBV12-5 and TRBJ1-6, with TRBD1 matching 10 bases. Germline V gene data show CDR1 as LGHNT and CDR2 as FRNRAP. This CDR3 spans 14 amino acids. The V segment lost 5 bases and the J segment 12 bases; nucleotides outside the gene matches: 7. The CDR3 DNA sequence: TGTGCTAGTGGTCCCGGACAGGGGGGTATACCCCTCCACTTT. Protein sequence: CASGPGQGGIPLHF.

On this clone itself: At one end the junction does not follow the germline gene, possibly because of a read error. The chain links TRBV5-1 to TRBJ1-2; D gene ambiguous. CDR1 SGHRS and CDR2 YFSETQ come from the germline V gene. The CDR3 extends over 14 amino acids. The CDR3 DNA is TGCGCCAGCAGGTTGGATCCCGGGGTGGAAGGCTACACCTTC. It translates to CASRLDPGVEGYTF.

The rearrangement joins TRBV29-1 to TRBJ2-1; TRBD2 aligns across 7 bases. The CDR3 has 14 amino acids. V was pared by 7 bases and J by 7 bases, with 13 bases of the junction left unmatched. Germline V gene data show CDR1 as SQVTM and CDR2 as ANQGSEA. The CDR3 DNA is TGCAGCGCCGAAGGGGAGGGAGTGGGGAATGAGCAGTTCTTC. Protein: CSAEGEGVGNEQFF.

V usage is TRBV19 and J usage is TRBJ1-3; no firm D call. Between the trimmed V and J ends, which lost 8 bases and 1 base, there was a span of 12 bases. CDR1 and CDR2 (germline): LNHDA, SQIVND (reference sequence). This CDR3 region has 14 residues. For the CDR3, the DNA is TGTGCCAGTGTTCAGCCGGGGTCTGGAAACACCATATATTTT. Translated: CASVQPGSGNTIYF.

The genes are TRBV7-9 and TRBJ2-4; weak D call: TRBD2 (7 bases). Per the germline V gene, CDR1 is SEHNR and CDR2 is FQNEAQ (reference sequence). This CDR3 has 15 amino acids. V dropped 5 bases and J dropped 4 bases, with 15 bases sitting between them. As DNA, the CDR3 is TGTGCCAGCAGCCCACCGGGAGGACAGAAAAACATTCAGTACTTC. Its protein is CASSPPGGQKNIQYF.